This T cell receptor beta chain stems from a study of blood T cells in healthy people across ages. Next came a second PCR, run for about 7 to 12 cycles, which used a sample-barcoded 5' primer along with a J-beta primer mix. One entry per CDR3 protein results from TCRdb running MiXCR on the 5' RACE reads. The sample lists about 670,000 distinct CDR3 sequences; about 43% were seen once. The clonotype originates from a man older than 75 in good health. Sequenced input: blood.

The CDR3 DNA reads as TGTGCCAGCAGTACCAGGACAGGGCCTATGAACACTGAAGCTTTCTTT. It is translated as CASSTRTGPMNTEAFF. The chain employs TRBV12-3 or TRBV12-4 and TRBJ1-1; the match to TRBD1 covers 8 bases. Trimming removed 5 bases from V and 0 bases from J; junction bases left unmatched: 8. CDR3 length: 16 amino acids.